This T cell receptor beta chain was identified during a study of CD8 T cells in Susac syndrome. Germline V gene data show CDR1 as LNHDA and CDR2 as SQIVND (reference sequence). The CDR3 has 13 residues. V lost 9 bases and J 0 bases, leaving 9 bases between the germline ends. Roughly 0.45 to 1 ug RNA was reverse transcribed with random hexamers. In TCRdb, the immunoSEQ multiplex PCR reads were re-called with MiXCR into one record per CDR3 protein. The table records a few hundred thousand distinct CDR3 sequences, more than 80% of them present only once. The TCR comes from a human donor with multiple sclerosis. This rearrangement joins TRBV19 to TRBJ2-1; TRBD1 is a possible D gene (6 bases). The material sequenced was CD8+ T cells from PBMCs. The CDR3: CASQGSSYNEQFF. In nucleotides, the CDR3 is TGTGCCAGCCAGGGGAGCTCCTACAATGAGCAGTTCTTC.